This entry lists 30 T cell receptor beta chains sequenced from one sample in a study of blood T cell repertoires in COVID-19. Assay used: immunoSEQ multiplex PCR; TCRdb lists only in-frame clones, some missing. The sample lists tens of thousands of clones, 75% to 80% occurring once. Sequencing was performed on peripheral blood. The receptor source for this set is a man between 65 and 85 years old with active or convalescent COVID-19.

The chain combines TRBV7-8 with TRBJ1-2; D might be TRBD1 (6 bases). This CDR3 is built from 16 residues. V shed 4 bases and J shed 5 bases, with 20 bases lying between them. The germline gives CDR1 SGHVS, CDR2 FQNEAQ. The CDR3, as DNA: TGTGCCAGCAGCTCCGACCCGGGACACCGAATTTATGGCTACACCTTC. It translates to CASSSDPGHRIYGYTF.

In DNA form, the CDR3 reads TGCGCCAGCAGCCTAGCCGAGCGGGGCCGGAGCTCCTACAATGAGCAGTTCTTC. It yields the protein CASSLAERGRSSYNEQFF. The V and J genes are TRBV4-1 and TRBJ2-1; TRBD2 matches at 7 bases. Per the germline V gene, CDR1 is MGHRA and CDR2 is YSYEKL. The CDR3 runs to 18 residues. With 4 bases clipped from V and 0 bases from J, the junction kept 12 bases outside the gene matches.

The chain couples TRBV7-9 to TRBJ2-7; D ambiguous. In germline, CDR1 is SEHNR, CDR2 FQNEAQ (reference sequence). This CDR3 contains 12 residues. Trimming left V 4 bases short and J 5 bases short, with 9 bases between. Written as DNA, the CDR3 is TGTGCCAGCAGCTCTAGAGTTGACGAGCAGTACTTC. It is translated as CASSSRVDEQYF.

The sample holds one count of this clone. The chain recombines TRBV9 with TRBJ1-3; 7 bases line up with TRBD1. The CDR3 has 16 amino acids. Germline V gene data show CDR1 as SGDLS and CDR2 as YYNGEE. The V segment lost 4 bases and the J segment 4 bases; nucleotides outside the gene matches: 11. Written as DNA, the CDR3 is TGTGCCAGCAGCCCGTCGACAGGGTTTTACGGAAACACCATATATTTT. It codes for CASSPSTGFYGNTIYF. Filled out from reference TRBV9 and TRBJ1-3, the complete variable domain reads DSGVTQTPKHLITATGQRVTLRCSPRSGDLSVYWYQQSLDQGLQFLIQYYNGEERAKGNILERFSAQQFPDLHSELNLSSLELGDSALYFCASSPSTGFYGNTIYFGEGSWLTVV.

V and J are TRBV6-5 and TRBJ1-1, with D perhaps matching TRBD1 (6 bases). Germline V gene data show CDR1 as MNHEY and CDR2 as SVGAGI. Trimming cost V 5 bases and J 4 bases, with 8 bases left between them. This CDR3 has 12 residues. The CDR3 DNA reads TGTGCCAGCAGTAGGGGGGGCACTGAAGCTTTCTTT. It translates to CASSRGGTEAFF.

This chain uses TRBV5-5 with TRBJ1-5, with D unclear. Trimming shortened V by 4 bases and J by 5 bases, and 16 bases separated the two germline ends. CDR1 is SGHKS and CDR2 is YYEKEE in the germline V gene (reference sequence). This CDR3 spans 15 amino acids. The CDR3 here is CASSLSGGMYQPQHF. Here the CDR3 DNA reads TGTGCCAGCAGCCTCTCAGGAGGGATGTATCAGCCCCAGCATTTT.

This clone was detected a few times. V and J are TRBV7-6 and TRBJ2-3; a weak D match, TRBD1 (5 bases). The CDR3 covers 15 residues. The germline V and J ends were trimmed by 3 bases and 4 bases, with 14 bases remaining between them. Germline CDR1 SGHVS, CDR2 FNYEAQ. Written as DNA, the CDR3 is TGTGCCAGCAGCTTCCGCCAGGGTGGGCCAGATACGCAGTATTTT. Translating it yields CASSFRQGGPDTQYF.

The CDR3 DNA sequence: TGTGCCAGCAATATGCTTGAGCGCCAGCCCCAGCATTTT. This gives the protein CASNMLERQPQHF. This chain joins TRBV6-5 and TRBJ1-5; D not resolved. Trimming took off 7 bases at V and 7 bases at J, with 14 bases between the two ends. Germline CDR1 reads MNHEY; CDR2 reads SVGAGI. This CDR3 has 13 residues.

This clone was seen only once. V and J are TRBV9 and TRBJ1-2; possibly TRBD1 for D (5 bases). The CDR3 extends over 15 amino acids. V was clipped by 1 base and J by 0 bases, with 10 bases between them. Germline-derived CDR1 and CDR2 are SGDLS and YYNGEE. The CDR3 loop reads CASSVTGSPNYGYTF. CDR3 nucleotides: TGTGCCAGCAGCGTAACAGGAAGCCCTAACTATGGCTACACCTTC.

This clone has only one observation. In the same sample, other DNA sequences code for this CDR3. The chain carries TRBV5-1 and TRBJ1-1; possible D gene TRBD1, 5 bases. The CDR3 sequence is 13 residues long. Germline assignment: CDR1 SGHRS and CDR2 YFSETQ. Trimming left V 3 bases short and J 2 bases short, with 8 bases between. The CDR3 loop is CASSSDSNTEAFF. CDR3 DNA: TGCGCCAGCAGCTCCGACAGTAACACTGAAGCTTTCTTT.

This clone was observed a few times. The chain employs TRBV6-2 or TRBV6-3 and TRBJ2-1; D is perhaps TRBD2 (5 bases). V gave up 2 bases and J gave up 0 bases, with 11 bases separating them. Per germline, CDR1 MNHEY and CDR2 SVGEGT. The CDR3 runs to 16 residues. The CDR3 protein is CASSYPGSSSYNEQFF. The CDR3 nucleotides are TGTGCCAGCAGTTACCCGGGAAGCAGCTCCTACAATGAGCAGTTCTTC.

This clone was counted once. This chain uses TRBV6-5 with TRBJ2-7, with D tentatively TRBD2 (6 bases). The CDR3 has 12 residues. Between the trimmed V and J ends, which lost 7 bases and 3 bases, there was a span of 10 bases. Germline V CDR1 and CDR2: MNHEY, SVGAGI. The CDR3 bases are TGTGCCAGCATTCTGGGACTCTACGAGCAGTACTTC. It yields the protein CASILGLYEQYF.

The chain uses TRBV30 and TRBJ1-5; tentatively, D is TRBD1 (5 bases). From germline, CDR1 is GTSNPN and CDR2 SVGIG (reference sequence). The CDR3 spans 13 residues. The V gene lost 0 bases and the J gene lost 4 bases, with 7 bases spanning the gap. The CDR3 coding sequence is TGTGCCTGGAGTGTACAGGATAATCAGCCCCAGCATTTT. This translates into CAWSVQDNQPQHF.

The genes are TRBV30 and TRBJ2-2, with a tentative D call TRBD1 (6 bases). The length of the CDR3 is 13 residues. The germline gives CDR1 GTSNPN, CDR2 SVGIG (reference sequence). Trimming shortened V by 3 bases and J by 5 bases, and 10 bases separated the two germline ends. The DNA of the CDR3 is TGTGCCTGGAGAACCACAGGGACCGGGGAGCTGTTTTTT. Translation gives CAWRTTGTGELFF. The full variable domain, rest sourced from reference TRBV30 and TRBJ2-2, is SQTIHQWPATLVQPVGSPLSLECTVEGTSNPNLYWYRQAAGRGLQLLFYSVGIGQISSEVPQNLSASRPQDRQFILSSKKLLLSDSGFYLCAWRTTGTGELFFGEGSRLTVL.

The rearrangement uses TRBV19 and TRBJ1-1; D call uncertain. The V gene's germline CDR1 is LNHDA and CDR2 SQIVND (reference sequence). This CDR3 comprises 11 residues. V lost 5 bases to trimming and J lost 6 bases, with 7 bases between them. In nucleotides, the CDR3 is TGTGCCAGTAGTTGGGCAGCTGAAGCTTTCTTT. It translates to CASSWAAEAFF.

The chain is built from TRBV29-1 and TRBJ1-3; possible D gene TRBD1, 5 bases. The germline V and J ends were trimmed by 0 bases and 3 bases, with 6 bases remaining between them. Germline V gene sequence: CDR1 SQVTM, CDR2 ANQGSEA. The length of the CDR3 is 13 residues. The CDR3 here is CSVEDRVGNTIYF. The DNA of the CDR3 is TGCAGCGTTGAAGACAGGGTTGGAAACACCATATATTTT.

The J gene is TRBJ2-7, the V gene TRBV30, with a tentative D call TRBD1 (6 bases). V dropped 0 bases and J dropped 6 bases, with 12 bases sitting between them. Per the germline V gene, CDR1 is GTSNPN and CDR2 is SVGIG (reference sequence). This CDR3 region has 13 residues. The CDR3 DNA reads TGTGCCTGGAGTGTTAGGGGGATCGTCGAGCAGTACTTC. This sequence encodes CAWSVRGIVEQYF.

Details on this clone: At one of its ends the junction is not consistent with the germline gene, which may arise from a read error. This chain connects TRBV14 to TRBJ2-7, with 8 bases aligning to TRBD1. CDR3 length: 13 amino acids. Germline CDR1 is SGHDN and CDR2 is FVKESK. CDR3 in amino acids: CASSPREGTGLQF. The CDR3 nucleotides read TGTGCCAGCAGCCCACGGGAAGGGACAGGACTACAGTTC.

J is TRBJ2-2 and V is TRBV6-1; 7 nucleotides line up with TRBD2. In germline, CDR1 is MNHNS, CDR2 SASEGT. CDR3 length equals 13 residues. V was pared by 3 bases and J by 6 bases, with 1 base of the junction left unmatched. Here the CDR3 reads CASSDREAGELFF. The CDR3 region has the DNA TGTGCCAGCAGTGATCGGGAGGCCGGGGAGCTGTTTTTT.

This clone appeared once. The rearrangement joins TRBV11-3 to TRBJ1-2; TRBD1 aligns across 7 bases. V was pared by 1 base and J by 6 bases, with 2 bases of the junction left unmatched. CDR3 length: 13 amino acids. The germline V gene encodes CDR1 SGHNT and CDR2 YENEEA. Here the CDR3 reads CASSLGGQNGYTF. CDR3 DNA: TGTGCCAGCAGCTTAGGGGGACAGAATGGCTACACCTTC.

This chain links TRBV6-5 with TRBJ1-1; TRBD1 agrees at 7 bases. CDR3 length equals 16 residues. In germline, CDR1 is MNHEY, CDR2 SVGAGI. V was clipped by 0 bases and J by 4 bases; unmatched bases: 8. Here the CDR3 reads CASSYSLTQGGTEAFF. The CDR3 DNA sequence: TGTGCCAGCAGTTACTCGTTAACCCAGGGGGGCACTGAAGCTTTCTTT.

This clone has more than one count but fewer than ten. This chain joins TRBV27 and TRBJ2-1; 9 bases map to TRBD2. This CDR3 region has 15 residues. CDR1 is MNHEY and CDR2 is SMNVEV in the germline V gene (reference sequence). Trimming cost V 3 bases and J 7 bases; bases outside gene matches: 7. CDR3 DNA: TGTGCCAGCAGTTTCCCCGCGGGGGGGCTTAATGAGCAGTTCTTC. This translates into CASSFPAGGLNEQFF.

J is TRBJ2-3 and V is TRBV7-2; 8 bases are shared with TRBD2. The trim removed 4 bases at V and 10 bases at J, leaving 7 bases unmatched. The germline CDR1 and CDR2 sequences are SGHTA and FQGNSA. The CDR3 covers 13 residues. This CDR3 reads CASSSGRGASQYF. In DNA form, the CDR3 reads TGTGCCAGCAGCTCTGGGCGGGGGGCCTCGCAGTATTTT.

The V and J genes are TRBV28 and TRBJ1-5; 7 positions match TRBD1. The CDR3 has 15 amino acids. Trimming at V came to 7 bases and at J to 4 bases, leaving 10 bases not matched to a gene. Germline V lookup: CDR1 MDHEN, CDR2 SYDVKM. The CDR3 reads CASIPSGQQNQPQHF. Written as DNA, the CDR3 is TGTGCCAGCATTCCTTCGGGACAGCAGAATCAGCCCCAGCATTTT.

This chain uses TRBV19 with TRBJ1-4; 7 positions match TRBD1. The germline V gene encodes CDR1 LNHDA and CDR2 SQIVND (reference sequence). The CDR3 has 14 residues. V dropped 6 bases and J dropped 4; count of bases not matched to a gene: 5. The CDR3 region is CASSVGTVNEKLFF. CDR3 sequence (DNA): TGTGCCAGTAGCGTCGGGACAGTTAATGAAAAACTGTTTTTT.

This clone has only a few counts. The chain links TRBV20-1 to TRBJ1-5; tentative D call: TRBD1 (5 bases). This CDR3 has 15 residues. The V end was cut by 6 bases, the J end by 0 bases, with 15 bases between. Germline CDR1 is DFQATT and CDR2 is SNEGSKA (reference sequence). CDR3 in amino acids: CSASRGIGSNQPQHF. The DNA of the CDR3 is TGCAGTGCGAGTCGGGGGATCGGTAGCAATCAGCCCCAGCATTTT.

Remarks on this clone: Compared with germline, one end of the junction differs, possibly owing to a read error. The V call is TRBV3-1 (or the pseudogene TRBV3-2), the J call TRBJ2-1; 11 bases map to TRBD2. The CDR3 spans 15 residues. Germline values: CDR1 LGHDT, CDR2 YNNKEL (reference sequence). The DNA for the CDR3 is TGTACCAGCAGCCAAGTGACTAGCGGGGCCGGTGAGCAGTTCTTC. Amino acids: CTSSQVTSGAGEQFF.

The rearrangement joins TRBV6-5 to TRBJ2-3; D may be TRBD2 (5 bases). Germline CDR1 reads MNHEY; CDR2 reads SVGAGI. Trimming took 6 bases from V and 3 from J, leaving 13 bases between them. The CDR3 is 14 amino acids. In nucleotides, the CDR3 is TGTGCCAGCAGGGCAGTGGGGAGAACAGATACGCAGTATTTT. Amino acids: CASRAVGRTDTQYF.

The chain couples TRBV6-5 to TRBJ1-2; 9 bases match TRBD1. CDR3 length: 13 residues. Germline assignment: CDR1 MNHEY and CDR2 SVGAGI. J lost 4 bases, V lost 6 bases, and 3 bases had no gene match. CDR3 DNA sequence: TGTGCCAGCAGGGGACAGGGAGGCTATGGCTACACCTTC. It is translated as CASRGQGGYGYTF.

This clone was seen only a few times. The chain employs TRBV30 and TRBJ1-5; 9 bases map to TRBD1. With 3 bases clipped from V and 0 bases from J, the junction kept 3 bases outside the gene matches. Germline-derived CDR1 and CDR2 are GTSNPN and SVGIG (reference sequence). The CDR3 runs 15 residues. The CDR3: CAWRAQGASNQPQHF. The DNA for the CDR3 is TGTGCCTGGAGGGCACAGGGGGCTAGCAATCAGCCCCAGCATTTT.